This T cell receptor (beta chain) was retrieved from a study of CD8 T cells in ankylosing spondylitis. In its sample, this clonotype was seen a few times. The antigen remains unidentified. Quantitative 5'-RACE with molecular barcodes produced the TCR beta libraries. TCRdb recomputed calls from the 5' RACE reads with MiXCR, one row per CDR3 protein. The sample lists 700,000 to 1,000,000 distinct CDR3 sequences, 12% occurring once. The CDR3 covers 14 residues. Between the trimmed V and J ends, which lost 5 bases and 2 bases, there was a span of 12 bases. Looked up from germline, CDR1 is SGHDT and CDR2 is YYEEEE. Points from the study as a whole: A TCR beta motif of about 8 highly homologous variants seemed to mark ankylosing spondylitis blood. The authors reported significant enrichment of disease-linked clones in matched ankylosing spondylitis synovial fluid.

The chain carries TRBV5-6 and TRBJ2-3; the D is unclear. The TCR was taken from a male donor with ankylosing spondylitis. Sequences were obtained from blood, either unsorted or a sorted T cell fraction (not recorded which). The CDR3 region is CASSVAAPTDTQYF. The DNA of the CDR3 is TGTGCCAGCAGTGTGGCGGCCCCCACAGATACGCAGTATTTT.